The following is a T cell receptor (beta chain) sequence with its context. This clonotype has just a few counts. Its specific antigen is unknown. No base quality values were provided; no much bigger clone lies one nucleotide off. The data originate from a study of T-cell reconstitution after alpha-beta-depleted transplantation in children listed by TCRdb under 2016. With regard to the full study: Using TCR repertoire profiling, the study quantitatively followed how T-cell immune reconstitution unfolded in children after TCRalphabeta/CD19-depleted allogeneic hematopoietic cell transplantation.

The V end loses 4 bases and the J end loses 9 bases, and a stretch of 10 bases separates them. CDR1 and CDR2, looked up from the germline V gene (reference sequence), are GTSNPN and SVGIG. From the cysteine through the phenylalanine, the CDR3 covers 12 amino acids. This entry keeps only the CDR3 DNA: 36 bases, framed from base 1. The library relied on PCR. Data came from an Illumina HiSeq 2500. Molecular barcoding was employed in the preparation of TCR libraries, with unique molecular identifiers being used to normalize TCRbeta repertoire quantification. TCRdb reprocessed the public reads (quality trimming at Q25 with fastp, clone calling with MiXCR) and kept in-frame beta chains. Rows with one shared CDR3 protein collapse into an entry with the most common genes and DNA. Present in this sample are about 610,000 distinct CDR3 sequences, under 12% of which were seen just once. Approximately 4.1% of the sample is taken by the ten largest.

This specimen consisted of PBMCs from the stem cell graft donor, obtained from the stem cell graft. The clonotype was recovered from a human donor who donated a stem cell graft to a child with acute myeloid leukemia. The chain uses TRBV30 and TRBJ1-6; the D gene is perhaps TRBD1, on 6 matching bases. The DNA is as follows: TGTGCCTGGAACAGGGAAGGTTCACCCCTCCACTTT. This gives the protein CAWNREGSPLHF.